A single sample gave rise to the 15 T cell receptor beta chains below, sequenced in a study of shared clonotypes between healthy human individuals. CD8 cells classed as naive were CD45RO-negative and positively selected for CCR7, excluding terminally differentiated effector memory CD45RA+ cells. Sequenced by immunoSEQ multiplex PCR; TCRdb stores in-frame clones only, minus some. The table has more than 2 million clones, over 85% seen once; the top ten hold roughly 1.7%. The sample was naive CD8+ T cells from PBMCs. The source is a man between 18 and 35 years old in good health. Some clones in this sample may be carry-over from other donors' samples.

The genes are TRBV5-1 and TRBJ2-5, with 8 bases identical to TRBD2. This CDR3 is built from 17 residues. Trimming cost V 0 bases and J 4 bases; bases outside gene matches: 11. Germline assignment: CDR1 SGHRS and CDR2 YFSETQ. The DNA of the CDR3 is TGCGCCAGCAGCTTGGCCCAGATAGCGGGAATGGGAGAGACCCAGTACTTC. Its protein product is CASSLAQIAGMGETQYF.

At least ten counts were recorded for this clone. The same CDR3 arises from other DNA sequences in this sample as well. This chain links TRBV5-1 with TRBJ2-2; 8 bases agree with TRBD2. The J segment lost 4 bases and the V segment lost 0 bases, leaving 5 bases of the junction unmatched. Germline CDR1 and CDR2: SGHRS and YFSETQ. This CDR3 has 16 amino acids. The CDR3 is CASSLEWLAGTGELFF. The CDR3, as DNA: TGCGCCAGCAGCTTGGAATGGCTAGCGGGCACCGGGGAGCTGTTTTTT.

The chain uses TRBV27 and TRBJ2-4, with TRBD1 as a possible D gene (6 bases). V dropped 5 bases and J dropped 7 bases, with 15 bases sitting between them. The CDR3 runs to 14 residues. From germline, CDR1 is MNHEY and CDR2 SMNVEV (reference sequence). CDR3: CASSPRTAVNIQYF. For the CDR3, the DNA is TGTGCCAGCAGTCCAAGGACAGCCGTCAACATTCAGTACTTC.

Only a few counts were recorded for this clone. The gene calls are TRBV16 and TRBJ2-1, with a possible D match to TRBD1 (7 bases). V dropped 2 bases and J dropped 7 bases, with 12 bases sitting between them. CDR3 length: 14 residues. Per the germline V gene, CDR1 is KGHSY and CDR2 is FQNENV. The CDR3 region is CASSQLPGGNEQFF. In nucleotides, the CDR3 is TGTGCCAGCAGCCAACTACCAGGGGGGAATGAGCAGTTCTTC. Based on the CDR3 plus reference TRBV16 and TRBJ2-1, the full variable domain is GEEVAQTPKHLVRGEGQKAKLYCAPIKGHSYVFWYQQVLKNEFKFLISFQNENVFDETGMPKERFSAKCLPNSPCSLEIQATKLEDSAVYFCASSQLPGGNEQFFGPGTRLTVL.

The chain couples TRBV5-5 to TRBJ1-1; no firm D call. The CDR3 loop spans 15 amino acids. Germline values: CDR1 SGHKS, CDR2 YYEKEE (reference sequence). Trimming took off 4 bases at V and 1 base at J, with 14 bases between the two ends. The CDR3 nucleotides read TGTGCCAGCAGCCCAAACCCGCAGGAGAACACTGAAGCTTTCTTT. Translated: CASSPNPQENTEAFF.

The chain links TRBV5-4 to TRBJ2-1; 11 bases line up with TRBD2. CDR1 and CDR2 (germline): SGHNT, YYREEE (reference sequence). The CDR3 has 16 amino acids. V lost 0 bases and J lost 2; bases outside the gene matches: 1. The CDR3 DNA reads TGTGCCAGCAGCTTGGGACTAGCGGGGACCTACAATGAGCAGTTCTTC. It specifies CASSLGLAGTYNEQFF.

The genes are TRBV7-2 and TRBJ2-7, with TRBD1 matching 7 bases. This CDR3 has 14 amino acids. J was trimmed by 3 bases and V by 5 bases; bases with no gene match: 7. Per germline, CDR1 SGHTA and CDR2 FQGNSA. The CDR3 DNA is TGTGCCAGCAGCCATCGGGACAGTCGCTACGAGCAGTACTTC. Protein product: CASSHRDSRYEQYF.

The genes are TRBV6-1 and TRBJ2-1, with TRBD2 matching over 8 bases. Germline V lookup: CDR1 MNHNS, CDR2 SASEGT. The junction had 6 bases not matched to a gene; V was cut back by 1 base and J by 7 bases. The CDR3 extends over 15 amino acids. CDR3 loop: CASSEESGSFNEQFF. CDR3 nucleotide sequence: TGTGCCAGCAGTGAAGAGAGCGGGAGCTTTAATGAGCAGTTCTTC.

V is TRBV29-1 and J is TRBJ1-2; D remains unclear. Germline CDR1 and CDR2: SQVTM and ANQGSEA. V lost 8 bases and J 6 bases, leaving 13 bases between the germline ends. The CDR3 spans 11 residues. The DNA for the CDR3 is TGCAGCACCCTCAAGTTAGATGGCTACACCTTC. Translation: CSTLKLDGYTF.

The J gene is TRBJ2-1, the V gene TRBV29-1; 9 bases align to TRBD2. From germline, CDR1 is SQVTM and CDR2 ANQGSEA. The V gene end was trimmed by 3 bases and the J gene end by 12 bases; junction bases not matched to a gene: 6. The CDR3 contains 12 residues. CDR3 residues: CSVEAGGPRQFF. The CDR3, as DNA: TGCAGCGTTGAGGCGGGAGGGCCGAGGCAGTTCTTC.

The chain combines TRBV4-2 with TRBJ2-7, with D unclear. The CDR3 length is 12 residues. V lost 1 base, J lost 6 bases, and 7 bases lay in between. In germline, CDR1 is LGHNA, CDR2 YNFKEQ. The CDR3 sequence: CASSQGAAEQYF. CDR3 nucleotide sequence: TGTGCCAGCAGCCAAGGGGCCGCCGAGCAGTACTTC.

The rearrangement joins TRBV4-3 to TRBJ1-2; no clear D gene. The CDR3 runs 14 residues. CDR1 LGHNA and CDR2 YSLEER come from the germline V gene. With 0 bases removed from V and 1 base from J, the gap between germline ends came to 6 bases. CDR3 protein: CASSQDAVNYGYTF. CDR3 nucleotide sequence: TGCGCCAGCAGCCAAGATGCAGTTAACTATGGCTACACCTTC.

The V gene is TRBV6-5, the J gene TRBJ2-7; 7 bases agree with TRBD1. The CDR3 is 13 amino acids. The ends lost 1 base at V and 6 bases at J; junction bases unmatched: 3. Germline lookup yields CDR1 MNHEY and CDR2 SVGAGI. The CDR3 loop reads CASSYLTGTEQYF. In nucleotides, the CDR3 is TGTGCCAGCAGTTACTTGACAGGGACCGAGCAGTACTTC.

The chain uses TRBV6-4 and TRBJ2-7; D is unclear. Trimming cost V 0 bases and J 2 bases, with 5 bases left between them. CDR3 length: 13 amino acids. CDR1 is MRHNA and CDR2 is SNTAGT in the germline V gene. The CDR3 sequence is CASSDSDAYEQYF. CDR3 coding DNA: TGTGCCAGCAGTGACTCGGACGCCTACGAGCAGTACTTC.

This chain links TRBV5-1 with TRBJ2-3, with TRBD2 matching 12 bases. The germline gives CDR1 SGHRS, CDR2 YFSETQ. CDR3 length: 16 amino acids. J gave up 4 bases and V 3 bases, and 6 bases lay outside the gene matches. The CDR3 reads CASSSTSGSRADTQYF. The CDR3 DNA reads TGCGCCAGCAGCTCGACTAGCGGGAGTCGCGCAGATACGCAGTATTTT.